This T cell receptor beta chain appears in the sequencing data of a study of Graves' ophthalmopathy and Graves' hyperthyroidism. Whole-study context: Hyperthyroidism was considered stable when no ophthalmopathy appeared within 18 months of follow-up. The study's findings and limits: The authors also found most expanded thyroid clonotypes above 0.001 frequency in blood.

In its sample, this clonotype was seen many times. Its cognate antigen is unknown. Trimming left V 6 bases short and J 7 bases short, with 13 bases between. The CDR3 length is 14 residues. Hyperthyroidism patients, all newly diagnosed, had under 2 months' duration and ages of 18 to 65. Diagnoses were established from clinical symptoms, serum thyroxine, TRAb, thyroid ultrasound and orbital computed tomography. Amplifying from RNA transcripts, the study obtained TCR beta CDR3 regions. A first-round RT-PCR used HTBI primers, followed by a second-round multiplex PCR. From the multiplex PCR reads, TCRdb called clonotypes with MiXCR, one entry per CDR3 protein. In the table there are roughly 1.1 million distinct CDR3 sequences, about two fifths of which are singletons.

The V and J genes are TRBV12-3 or TRBV12-4 and TRBJ1-6; D possibly corresponds to TRBD1 (6 bases). Specimen: peripheral blood or thyroid tissue (not recorded which). The TCR comes from an adult man with Graves' hyperthyroidism. The chain's CDR3 is CASSRMTGNSPLHF. CDR3 DNA sequence: TGTGCCAGCAGCAGAATGACAGGAAATTCACCCCTCCACTTT.